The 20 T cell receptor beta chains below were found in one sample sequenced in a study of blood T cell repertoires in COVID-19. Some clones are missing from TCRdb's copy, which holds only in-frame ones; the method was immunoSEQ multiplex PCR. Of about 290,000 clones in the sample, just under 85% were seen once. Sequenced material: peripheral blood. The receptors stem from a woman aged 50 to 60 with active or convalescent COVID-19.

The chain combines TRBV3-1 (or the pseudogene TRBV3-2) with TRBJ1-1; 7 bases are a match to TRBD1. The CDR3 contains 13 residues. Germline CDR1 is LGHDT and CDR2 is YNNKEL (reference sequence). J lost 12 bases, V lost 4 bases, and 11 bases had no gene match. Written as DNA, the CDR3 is TGTGCCAGCAGCCTATCAGGACAGGCTGAGTCTTTCTTT. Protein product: CASSLSGQAESFF.

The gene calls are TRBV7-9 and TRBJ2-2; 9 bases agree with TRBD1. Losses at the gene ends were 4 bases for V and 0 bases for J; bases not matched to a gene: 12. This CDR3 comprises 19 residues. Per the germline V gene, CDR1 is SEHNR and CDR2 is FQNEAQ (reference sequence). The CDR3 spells CASSSTLVGQGANTGELFF. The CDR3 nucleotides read TGTGCCAGCAGCTCGACTTTGGTGGGACAGGGCGCGAACACCGGGGAGCTGTTTTTT.

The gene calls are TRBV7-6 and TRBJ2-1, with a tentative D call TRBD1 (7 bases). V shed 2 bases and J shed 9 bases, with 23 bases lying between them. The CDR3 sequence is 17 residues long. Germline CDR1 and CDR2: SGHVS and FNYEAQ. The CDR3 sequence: CASSLSQGSGGLGEQFF. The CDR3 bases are TGTGCCAGCAGCTTATCCCAAGGGTCAGGGGGGTTAGGTGAGCAGTTCTTC.

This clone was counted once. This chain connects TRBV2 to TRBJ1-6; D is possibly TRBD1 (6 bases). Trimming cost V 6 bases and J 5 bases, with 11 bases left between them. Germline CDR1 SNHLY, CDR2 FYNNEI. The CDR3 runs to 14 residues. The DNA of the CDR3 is TGTGCCAGCAGGCAGACAGGCAATAATTCACCCCTCCACTTT. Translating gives CASRQTGNNSPLHF.

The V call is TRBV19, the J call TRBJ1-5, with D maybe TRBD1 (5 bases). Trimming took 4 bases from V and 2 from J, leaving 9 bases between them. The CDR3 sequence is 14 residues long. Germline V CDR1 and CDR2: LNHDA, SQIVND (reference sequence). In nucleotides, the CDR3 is TGTGCCAGTAGTACAGGGTACGGCAATCAGCCCCAGCATTTT. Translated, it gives CASSTGYGNQPQHF.

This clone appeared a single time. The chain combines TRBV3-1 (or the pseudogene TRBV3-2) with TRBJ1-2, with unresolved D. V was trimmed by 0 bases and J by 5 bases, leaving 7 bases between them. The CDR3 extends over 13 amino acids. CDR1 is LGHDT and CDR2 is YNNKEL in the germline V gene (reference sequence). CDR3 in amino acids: CASSQEQMYGYTF. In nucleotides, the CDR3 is TGTGCCAGCAGCCAAGAACAGATGTATGGCTACACCTTC.

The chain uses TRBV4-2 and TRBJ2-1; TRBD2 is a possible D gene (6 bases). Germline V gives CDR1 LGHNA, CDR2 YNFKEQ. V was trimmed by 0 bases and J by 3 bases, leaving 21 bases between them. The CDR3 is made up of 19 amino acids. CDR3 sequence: CASSQDSGISWTVYNEQFF. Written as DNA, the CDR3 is TGTGCCAGCAGCCAAGATAGCGGAATTAGTTGGACTGTCTACAATGAGCAGTTCTTC.

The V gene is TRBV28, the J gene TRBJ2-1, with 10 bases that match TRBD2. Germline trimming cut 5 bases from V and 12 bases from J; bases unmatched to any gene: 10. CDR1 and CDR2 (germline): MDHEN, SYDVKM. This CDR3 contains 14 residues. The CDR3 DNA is TGTGCCAGCAGTGGACTAGCGGAGGTAGATTGGCAGTTCTTC. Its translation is CASSGLAEVDWQFF.

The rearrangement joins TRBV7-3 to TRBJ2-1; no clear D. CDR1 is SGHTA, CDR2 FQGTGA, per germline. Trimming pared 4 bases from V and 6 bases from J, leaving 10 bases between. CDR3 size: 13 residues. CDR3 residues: CASSSAWSNEQFF. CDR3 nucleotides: TGTGCCAGCAGCTCTGCATGGAGCAATGAGCAGTTCTTC.

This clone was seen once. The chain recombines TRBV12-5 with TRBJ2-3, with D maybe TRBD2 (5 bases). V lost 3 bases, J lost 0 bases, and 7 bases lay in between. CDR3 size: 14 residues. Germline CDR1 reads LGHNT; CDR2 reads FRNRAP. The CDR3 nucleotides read TGTGCTAGTGGTTTATGGACTAGCACAGATACGCAGTATTTT. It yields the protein CASGLWTSTDTQYF.

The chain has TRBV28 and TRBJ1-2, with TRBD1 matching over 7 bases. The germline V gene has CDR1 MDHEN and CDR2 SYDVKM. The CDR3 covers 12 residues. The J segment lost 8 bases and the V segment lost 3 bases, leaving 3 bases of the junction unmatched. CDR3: CASSLRGRGYTF. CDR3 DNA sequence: TGTGCCAGCAGTTTGAGGGGGCGAGGCTACACCTTC.

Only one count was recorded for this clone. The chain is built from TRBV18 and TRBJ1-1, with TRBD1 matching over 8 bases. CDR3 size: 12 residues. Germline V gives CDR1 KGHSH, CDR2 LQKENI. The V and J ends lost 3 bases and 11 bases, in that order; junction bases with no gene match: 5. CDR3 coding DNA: TGTGCCAGCTCACCTGACAGGGGCGCCGCTTTCTTT. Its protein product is CASSPDRGAAFF.

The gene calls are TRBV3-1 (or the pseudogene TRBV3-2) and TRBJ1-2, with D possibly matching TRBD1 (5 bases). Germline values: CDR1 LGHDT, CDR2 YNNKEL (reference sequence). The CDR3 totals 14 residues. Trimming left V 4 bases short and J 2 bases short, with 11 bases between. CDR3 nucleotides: TGTGCCAGCAGCCGGGGGGACGGAAACTATGGCTACACCTTC. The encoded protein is CASSRGDGNYGYTF.

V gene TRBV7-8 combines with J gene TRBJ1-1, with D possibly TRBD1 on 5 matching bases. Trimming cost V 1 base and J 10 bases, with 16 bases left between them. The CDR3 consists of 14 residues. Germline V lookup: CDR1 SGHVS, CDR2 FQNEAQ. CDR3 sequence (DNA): TGTGCCAGCAGCTTAGAAAGGAGTCTGCAGGGAGCTTTCTTT. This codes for CASSLERSLQGAFF.

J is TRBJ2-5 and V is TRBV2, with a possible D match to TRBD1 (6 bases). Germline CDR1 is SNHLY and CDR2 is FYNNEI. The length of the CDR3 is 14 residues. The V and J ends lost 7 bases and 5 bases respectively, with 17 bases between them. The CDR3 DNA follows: TGTGCCAGCACTTGGACAGCCCGAGGGGAGACCCAGTACTTC. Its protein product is CASTWTARGETQYF.

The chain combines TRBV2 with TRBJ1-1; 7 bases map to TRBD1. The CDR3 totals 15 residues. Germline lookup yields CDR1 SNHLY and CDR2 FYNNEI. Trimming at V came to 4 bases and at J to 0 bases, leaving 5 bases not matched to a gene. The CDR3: CASSGRGPMNTEAFF. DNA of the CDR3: TGTGCCAGCAGTGGTAGGGGGCCCATGAACACTGAAGCTTTCTTT.

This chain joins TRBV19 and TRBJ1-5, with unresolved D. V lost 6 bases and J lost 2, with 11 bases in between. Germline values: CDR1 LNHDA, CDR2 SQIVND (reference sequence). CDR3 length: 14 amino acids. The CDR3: CASRFGHGNQPQHF. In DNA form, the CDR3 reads TGTGCCAGTAGGTTCGGTCACGGCAATCAGCCCCAGCATTTT.

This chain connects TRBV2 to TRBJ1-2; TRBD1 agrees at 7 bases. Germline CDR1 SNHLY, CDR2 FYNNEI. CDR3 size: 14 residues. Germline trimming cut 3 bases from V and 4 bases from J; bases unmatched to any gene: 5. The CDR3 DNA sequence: TGTGCCAGCAGTGACGGGACAGCCTTCTATGGCTACACCTTC. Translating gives CASSDGTAFYGYTF.

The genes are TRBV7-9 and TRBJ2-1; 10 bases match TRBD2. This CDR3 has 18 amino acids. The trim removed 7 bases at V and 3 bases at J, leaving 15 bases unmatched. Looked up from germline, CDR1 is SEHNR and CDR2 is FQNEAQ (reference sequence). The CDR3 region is CASKGLVAGGNSYNEQFF. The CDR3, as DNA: TGTGCCAGCAAAGGGCTTGTAGCGGGAGGTAATAGCTACAATGAGCAGTTCTTC.

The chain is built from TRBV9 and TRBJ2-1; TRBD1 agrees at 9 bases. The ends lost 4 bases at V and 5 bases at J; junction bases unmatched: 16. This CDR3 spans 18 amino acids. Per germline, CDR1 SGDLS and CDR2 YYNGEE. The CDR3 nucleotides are TGTGCCAGCAGCCCCGGGACAGGGAGTATCGGGACCCACAATGAGCAGTTCTTC. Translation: CASSPGTGSIGTHNEQFF.